This T cell receptor (beta chain) came from a study of T-cell reconstitution after alpha-beta-depleted transplantation in children. V was trimmed by 3 bases and J by 15 bases, leaving 16 bases between them. The CDR3 sequence is 12 residues long. Germline V gene lookup returns CDR1 SGDLS and CDR2 YYNGEE. In this sample, this clonotype turned up many times. Unique molecular identifiers were incorporated when the TCRbeta library was constructed. TCRdb re-called the PCR reads with MiXCR, one entry per CDR3 protein. This repertoire shows fewer than 400,000 distinct CDR3 sequences, about a fifth found once; its top ten account for approximately 3.8%.

Specimen: PBMCs from the stem cell graft donor, collected from the stem cell graft. This chain links TRBV9 with TRBJ2-1; D is undetermined. The source is a human donor who donated a stem cell graft to a child with acute myeloid leukemia. The CDR3 nucleotides are TGTGCCAGCAGCGAAAGGACCGAGAAAATGTTCTTC. Translation: CASSERTEKMFF.